The rows below give T cell receptor beta chains drawn from one sample of a study of blood T cell repertoires in COVID-19. TCRdb's copy holds only in-frame clones and misses some; the assay was immunoSEQ multiplex PCR. Of hundreds of thousands of clones detected, more than 85% appear once; the ten largest clones hold about 3%. Material: peripheral blood. The receptor set was obtained from a human donor in a cohort sampled during active COVID-19. The CDR3 runs from the conserved cysteine through the conserved F or W. Clone size appears in some rows only: once, few, many, or a class for an expanded clone.

>once|15|TRBV5-4
CASSADRSGANVLTF
>.|18|TRBV10-3
CAISESTRGAGVNQPQHF
>.|14|TRBV6-5
CASSPRTIYNEQFF
>.|15|TRBV28
CASSLIPRGAQPQHF
>.|16|TRBV28
CASRYPPQGIRETQYF
>once|18|TRBV4-1
CASSQYRGREDDPYEQYF
>.|16|TRBV27
CASSLTQTGKDQPQHF
>once|15|TRBV6-5
CASSSTSGGDETQYF
>.|12|TRBV11-2
CASSAGGNTIYF
>.|15|TRBV11-2
CASSLSRGSHSPLHF
>.|14|TRBV5-4
CASSLYGTEYGYTF
>once|14|TRBV5-4
CASSFTRGLDGYTF
>.|15|TRBV27
CASRPSGGLSYEQYF
>.|16|TRBV6-2/TRBV6-3
CASSYPGRGGRETQYF
>.|14|TRBV27
CASGRGTEGHEQYF
>.|16|TRBV6-5
CASSSDRDDSNQPQHF
>.|15|TRBV21-1
CASSGGLVLRETQYF
>.|16|TRBV7-9
CASSLVADRGYNEQFF
>.|15|TRBV7-6
CASSPALGQPLEQYF
>.|14|TRBV6-5
CASRGQGDAQPQHF
>few|15|TRBV18
CASSPPGLSKNIQYF
>.|19|TRBV4-1
CASSHRTSGRESSYNEQFF
>.|15|TRBV4-1
CASSLGPGGNTEAFF
>.|15|TRBV7-9
CASSPQKENTDTQYF
>.|14|TRBV4-1
CASSPVRADYGYTF
>.|19|TRBV10-3
CAISEVGLGGPGSGNTIYF
>.|15|TRBV7-3
CASSNVSGGLETQYF
>.|13|TRBV19
CASTDRGFYGYTF
>.|17|TRBV20-1
CSASGPWAGELQETQYF
>.|13|TRBV5-5
CASSRDRDTEAFF
>.|14|TRBV4-1
CASSQGSEGEKLFF
>.|18|TRBV4-1
CASSQTRDRGTGANVLTF
>.|10|TRBV11-2
CATAGNEQFF
>.|12|TRBV2
CASSGTGFGYTF
>.|13|TRBV5-5
CASSLAPDYEQYF
>.|16|TRBV5-1
CASSLGPGGGSDTQYF
>.|13|TRBV10-3
CAISETANTEAFF